This TCR beta chain was identified during a study of control samples from healthy donors and cancer patients. Germline V gives CDR1 SGHTA, CDR2 FQGNSA. CDR3 length: 14 amino acids. Trimming stripped 1 base from V and 4 bases from J, with 8 bases between. Measured with immunoSEQ multiplex PCR; TCRdb has only the in-frame clones, and not every one. Of tens of thousands of clones in the sample, approximately 87% were seen once. Sequenced sample: blood. The sequence derives from a man over 45 in good health. The chain links TRBV7-2 to TRBJ2-1; D may be TRBD1 (5 bases). The CDR3 coding sequence is TGTGCCAGCAGCTTAGACCAGGGATACAATGAGCAGTTCTTC. It is translated as CASSLDQGYNEQFF.